These 25 T cell receptor beta chains originate from one sample sequenced in a study of PD-L1 blockade in urothelial cancer. Repertoires were generated with immunoSEQ multiplex PCR, while TCRdb's copy carries only in-frame clones and drops some. The sample records tens of thousands of clones, approximately 87% being singletons. Specified time point: pretreatment peripheral blood. Material: PBMCs, obtained around atezolizumab (anti-PD-L1) treatment. These receptors were taken from a man in his 60s with urothelial cancer.

The chain recombines TRBV5-1 with TRBJ2-1; D perhaps matches TRBD1 (6 bases). Trimming stripped 0 bases from V and 9 bases from J, with 10 bases between. CDR1 is SGHRS and CDR2 is YFSETQ in the germline V gene. The length of the CDR3 is 13 residues. CDR3 bases: TGCGCCAGCAGCTTGGGATTCAGGGGTGAGCAGTTCTTC. It translates to CASSLGFRGEQFF.

This clone was detected once. The gene calls are TRBV2 and TRBJ2-7; a possible D gene is TRBD2 (7 bases). The CDR3 length is 16 residues. The germline V gene encodes CDR1 SNHLY and CDR2 FYNNEI. The V end was cut by 7 bases, the J end by 2 bases, with 21 bases between. The CDR3 DNA sequence: TGTGCCAGCATCCTACCGGGGGGCGGGGGACCCTACGAGCAGTACTTC. As protein: CASILPGGGGPYEQYF. Full variable domain (outside the CDR3, taken from reference TRBV2 and TRBJ2-7): EPEVTQTPSHQVTQMGQEVILRCVPISNHLYFYWYRQILGQKVEFLVSFYNNEISEKSEIFDDQFSVERPDGSNFTLKIRSTKLEDSAMYFCASILPGGGGPYEQYFGPGTRLTVT.

This chain links TRBV7-9 with TRBJ2-5, with 9 bases fitting TRBD2. Germline lookup yields CDR1 SEHNR and CDR2 FQNEAQ (reference sequence). This CDR3 has 16 residues. With V trimmed by 1 base and J by 0 bases, 3 bases remained unmatched. CDR3 DNA sequence: TGTGCCAGCAGCTTAGGTGCGGGGGGGTACCAAGAGACCCAGTACTTC. Its translation: CASSLGAGGYQETQYF.

The chain recombines TRBV6-6 with TRBJ2-1; TRBD1 matches 10 bases. The germline V gene has CDR1 MNHNY and CDR2 SVGAGI (reference sequence). The junction had 9 bases not matched to a gene; V was cut back by 5 bases and J by 8 bases. The CDR3 is 15 residues long. In nucleotides, the CDR3 is TGTGCCAGCAGTCCGCAGGGACAGGGGTTCGATGAGCAGTTCTTC. This encodes CASSPQGQGFDEQFF.

The count of this clone is one. This chain joins TRBV5-6 and TRBJ1-5; 12 positions match TRBD1. With 3 bases clipped from V and 10 bases from J, the junction kept 8 bases outside the gene matches. This CDR3 region has 15 residues. CDR1 SGHDT and CDR2 YYEEEE come from the germline V gene. In DNA form, the CDR3 reads TGTGCCAGCAGCTGGGGGACAGGGGGCTATTCACCCCAGCATTTT. Its protein product is CASSWGTGGYSPQHF.

The chain recombines TRBV9 with TRBJ2-1, with 7 bases lining up with TRBD2. The CDR3 extends over 15 amino acids. Germline V gives CDR1 SGDLS, CDR2 YYNGEE. The J segment lost 7 bases and the V segment lost 0 bases, leaving 7 bases of the junction unmatched. The CDR3 DNA reads as TGTGCCAGCAGCGTAGAGGGCGGGAGCCAGAATGAGCAGTTCTTC. Translating it yields CASSVEGGSQNEQFF.

The chain couples TRBV6-5 to TRBJ2-7; TRBD1 might be the D (6 bases). The CDR3 runs to 13 residues. Germline CDR1 and CDR2: MNHEY and SVGAGI. Trimming removed 6 bases at V and 3 bases at J, with 12 bases between. Written as DNA, the CDR3 is TGTGCCAGCAGAACCGGACAGAACTACGAGCAGTACTTC. Translated, it gives CASRTGQNYEQYF.

The table lists this clone with a few counts. This chain joins TRBV2 and TRBJ1-1; 7 bases align to TRBD1. J gave up 0 bases and V 4 bases, and 2 bases lay outside the gene matches. There are 14 residues in the CDR3. Per the germline V gene, CDR1 is SNHLY and CDR2 is FYNNEI. The DNA for the CDR3 is TGTGCCAGCAGTGGGGACAGACTGAACACTGAAGCTTTCTTT. Protein: CASSGDRLNTEAFF.

This chain joins TRBV29-1 and TRBJ2-3; 7 nucleotides agree with TRBD1. Per the germline V gene, CDR1 is SQVTM and CDR2 is ANQGSEA. Germline trimming cut 7 bases from V and 1 base from J; bases unmatched to any gene: 2. This CDR3 has 12 residues. This CDR3 is CSEGTGTDTQYF. The CDR3 DNA sequence: TGCAGCGAAGGGACAGGCACAGATACGCAGTATTTT.

V gene TRBV5-1 combines with J gene TRBJ2-2; D ambiguous. Germline lookup yields CDR1 SGHRS and CDR2 YFSETQ. This CDR3 is built from 14 residues. The V and J ends lost 1 base and 2 bases respectively, with 6 bases between them. CDR3 coding DNA: TGCGCCAGCAGCTTGACCACAAACACCGGGGAGCTGTTTTTT. It yields the protein CASSLTTNTGELFF.

This chain joins TRBV7-9 and TRBJ2-1; 14 bases are a match to TRBD2. The CDR3 is 19 amino acids. Germline V gene data show CDR1 as SEHNR and CDR2 as FQNEAQ (reference sequence). The junction had 10 bases not matched to a gene; V was cut back by 4 bases and J by 2 bases. The CDR3 region is CASSSPGTSGRGTYNEQFF. For the CDR3, the DNA is TGTGCCAGCAGCTCGCCAGGGACTAGCGGGAGAGGAACCTACAATGAGCAGTTCTTC.

The chain combines TRBV29-1 with TRBJ2-7, with 13 bases that match TRBD2. With V trimmed by 5 bases and J by 6 bases, 19 bases remained unmatched. In germline, CDR1 is SQVTM, CDR2 ANQGSEA. The CDR3 consists of 18 residues. CDR3 loop: CSVRLGTSGVASRLEQYF. Written as DNA, the CDR3 is TGCAGCGTTCGTCTAGGGACTAGCGGGGTAGCCTCCCGGCTCGAGCAGTACTTC.

This clone appeared once. J is TRBJ2-5 and V is TRBV19, with a weak D call TRBD2 (5 bases). CDR3 length: 15 amino acids. Trimming cost V 3 bases and J 5 bases, with 16 bases left between them. The germline gives CDR1 LNHDA, CDR2 SQIVND (reference sequence). The CDR3 protein is CASSIMRAESETQYF. The CDR3 DNA reads as TGTGCCAGTAGTATCATGCGGGCGGAGTCCGAGACCCAGTACTTC.

V is TRBV19 and J is TRBJ2-7; 9 bases agree with TRBD1. This CDR3 region has 15 residues. V was clipped by 5 bases and J by 0 bases; unmatched bases: 5. CDR1 and CDR2 from the germline V gene are LNHDA and SQIVND (reference sequence). CDR3 sequence (DNA): TGTGCCAGTAGTCTTCCGGGACAGGGCTCCTACGAGCAGTACTTC. Its translation: CASSLPGQGSYEQYF.

The genes are TRBV6-5 and TRBJ2-1, with a tentative D call TRBD1 (7 bases). The CDR3 loop spans 14 amino acids. CDR1 is MNHEY, CDR2 SVGAGI, per germline. The V and J ends lost 3 bases and 6 bases respectively, with 12 bases between them. The CDR3 bases are TGTGCCAGCAGTTATAGCAGGGGGGTCAATGAGCAGTTCTTC. This encodes CASSYSRGVNEQFF.

Only one count was recorded for this clone. The chain couples TRBV6-1 to TRBJ1-5; no reliable D call. The CDR3 runs 15 residues. Germline V gives CDR1 MNHNS, CDR2 SASEGT. Deletions cut 1 base from V and 3 bases from J, with 10 bases between. The chain's CDR3 is CASSEVVTDNQPQHF. The CDR3 nucleotides are TGTGCCAGCAGTGAAGTTGTTACTGACAATCAGCCCCAGCATTTT.

V gene TRBV30 combines with J gene TRBJ2-6; D may be TRBD1 (6 bases). V was trimmed by 4 bases and J by 2 bases, leaving 12 bases between them. The CDR3 has 15 residues. CDR1 and CDR2 from the germline V gene are GTSNPN and SVGIG (reference sequence). The CDR3 sequence is CAWKEGGAGANVLTF. Here the CDR3 DNA reads TGTGCCTGGAAGGAAGGGGGAGCTGGGGCCAACGTCCTGACTTTC.

Written as DNA, the CDR3 is TGCGCCAGCAGCCAACTGTTCCGGGACATCCCCGACGAGCAGTACTTC. This gives the protein CASSQLFRDIPDEQYF. The genes are TRBV4-1 and TRBJ2-7; D is perhaps TRBD1 (6 bases). CDR3 length: 16 residues. V gave up 2 bases and J gave up 5 bases, with 19 bases separating them. CDR1 MGHRA and CDR2 YSYEKL come from the germline V gene.

This chain links TRBV19 with TRBJ1-2; D is perhaps TRBD1 (5 bases). Germline V gene data show CDR1 as LNHDA and CDR2 as SQIVND (reference sequence). CDR3 length equals 13 residues. With 7 bases removed from V and 4 bases from J, the gap between germline ends came to 13 bases. CDR3 amino acids: CASKTGDLYGYTF. CDR3 in DNA: TGTGCCAGTAAAACAGGAGACCTCTATGGCTACACCTTC.

A few counts support this clone. The V and J genes are TRBV30 and TRBJ1-2; TRBD1 matches 7 bases. This CDR3 contains 16 residues. Trimming took 3 bases from V and 4 from J; bases not matched to a gene: 14. Germline V gene sequence: CDR1 GTSNPN, CDR2 SVGIG (reference sequence). CDR3 sequence reads: CAWRPQGSSYIYGYTF. CDR3 nucleotide sequence: TGTGCCTGGAGGCCACAGGGGAGCTCATACATCTATGGCTACACCTTC.

The chain links TRBV5-6 to TRBJ2-3, with 10 nucleotides matching TRBD1. Germline CDR1 and CDR2: SGHDT and YYEEEE. The CDR3 sequence is 15 residues long. J was trimmed by 6 bases and V by 4 bases; bases with no gene match: 8. The CDR3 here is CASSPGQGEMDTQYF. CDR3 nucleotide sequence: TGTGCCAGCAGCCCCGGACAGGGGGAGATGGATACGCAGTATTTT.

The CDR3 loop reads CASSLIEGPTSGWFF. In DNA, the CDR3 is TGCGCCAGCAGCTTAATTGAGGGACCGACTAGCGGGTGGTTCTTC. This chain connects TRBV5-1 to TRBJ2-1, with 10 nucleotides matching TRBD2. V lost 2 bases and J lost 15; bases outside the gene matches: 14. CDR1 and CDR2 (germline): SGHRS, YFSETQ. CDR3 length: 15 residues.

The chain carries TRBV15 and TRBJ2-7, with 8 bases that match TRBD1. CDR1 and CDR2 (germline): LNHNV, YYDKDF (reference sequence). The CDR3 extends over 15 amino acids. V lost 3 bases and J lost 2; bases outside the gene matches: 6. The CDR3 sequence: CATSRTGQGPYEQYF. CDR3 DNA sequence: TGTGCCACCAGCAGGACCGGACAGGGACCCTACGAGCAGTACTTC.

V is TRBV6-6 and J is TRBJ2-3, with TRBD2 identical over 10 bases. Per germline, CDR1 MNHNY and CDR2 SVGAGI (reference sequence). Germline trimming cut 5 bases from V and 2 bases from J; bases unmatched to any gene: 7. The CDR3 sequence is 16 residues long. CDR3 amino acids: CASSLRTSGYTDTQYF. The CDR3 region has the DNA TGTGCCAGCAGTCTGAGGACTAGCGGATACACAGATACGCAGTATTTT.

V and J are TRBV18 and TRBJ1-2; D gene ambiguous. This CDR3 is built from 15 residues. Per germline, CDR1 KGHSH and CDR2 LQKENI. With 5 bases removed from V and 1 base from J, the gap between germline ends came to 14 bases. CDR3 protein: CASSTQEGSNYGYTF. The CDR3 DNA follows: TGTGCCAGCTCAACCCAGGAAGGCAGTAACTATGGCTACACCTTC. Full variable domain (outside the CDR3, taken from reference TRBV18 and TRBJ1-2): NAGVMQNPRHLVRRRGQEARLRCSPMKGHSHVYWYRQLPEEGLKFMVYLQKENIIDESGMPKERFSAEFPKEGPSILRIQQVVRGDSAAYFCASSTQEGSNYGYTFGSGTRLTVV.